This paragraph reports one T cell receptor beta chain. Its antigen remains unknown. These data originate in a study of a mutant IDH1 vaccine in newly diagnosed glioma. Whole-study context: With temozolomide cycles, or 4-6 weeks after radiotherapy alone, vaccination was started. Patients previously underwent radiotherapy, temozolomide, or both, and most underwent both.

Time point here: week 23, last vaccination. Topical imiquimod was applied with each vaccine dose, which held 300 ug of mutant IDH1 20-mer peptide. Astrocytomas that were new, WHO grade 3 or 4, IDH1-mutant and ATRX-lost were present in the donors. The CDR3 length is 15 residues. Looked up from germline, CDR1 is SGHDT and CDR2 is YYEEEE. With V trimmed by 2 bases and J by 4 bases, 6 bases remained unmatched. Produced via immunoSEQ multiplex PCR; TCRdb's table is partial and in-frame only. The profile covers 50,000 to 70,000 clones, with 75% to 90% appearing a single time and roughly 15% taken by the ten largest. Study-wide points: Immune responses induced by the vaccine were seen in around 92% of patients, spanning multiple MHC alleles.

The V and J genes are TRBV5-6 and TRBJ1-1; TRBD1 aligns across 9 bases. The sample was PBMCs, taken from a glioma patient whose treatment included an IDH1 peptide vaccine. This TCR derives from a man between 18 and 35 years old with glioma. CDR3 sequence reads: CASSFPLTGGTEAFF. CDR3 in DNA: TGTGCCAGCAGCTTTCCTTTGACAGGGGGCACTGAAGCTTTCTTT.